These T cell receptor beta chains were read from a single sample in a study of shared clonotypes between healthy human individuals. Data came from immunoSEQ multiplex PCR; TCRdb stores just in-frame clones and leaves some out. The table lists about 2 million clones, approximately 94% of them singletons. The sequenced sample consisted of naive CD8+ T cells sorted from blood. These receptors were taken from a man aged 18 to 29 in good health. Each CDR3 is given with its conserved first and last residue. The order of the fields is J gene, V gene, CDR3 length, clone size, CDR3 protein. Only some rows state a clone size, as once, few, many or a class for expanded clones.

J: TRBJ1-1; V: TRBV27; length: 14; size: -; CDR3: CASSIQGGNTEAFF
J: TRBJ1-2; V: TRBV27; length: 16; size: once; CDR3: CASSLSRGFAIYGYTF
J: TRBJ2-1; V: TRBV4-3; length: 16; size: -; CDR3: CASSQDPGTGGNEQFF
J: TRBJ1-1; V: TRBV7-9; length: 16; size: -; CDR3: CASSNLGEGQNTEAFF
J: TRBJ2-2; V: TRBV11-2; length: 16; size: once; CDR3: CASSYRLTGDTGELFF
J: TRBJ2-3; V: TRBV27; length: 14; size: -; CDR3: CASSIGTSIDTQYF
J: TRBJ2-7; V: TRBV6-1; length: 12; size: -; CDR3: CASSEPSYEQYF
J: TRBJ1-2; V: TRBV9; length: 14; size: once; CDR3: CASSVDGGFYGYTF
J: TRBJ2-7; V: TRBV2; length: 15; size: -; CDR3: CASSPGQGGSYEQYF
J: TRBJ1-2; V: TRBV5-8; length: 15; size: -; CDR3: CASSSRLAGSYGYTF
J: TRBJ2-5; V: TRBV14; length: 15; size: -; CDR3: CASSHEDSPQETQYF
J: TRBJ2-3; V: TRBV4-1; length: 14; size: -; CDR3: CASSRTSDTDTQYF
J: TRBJ1-6; V: TRBV11-2; length: 13; size: few; CDR3: CASSSYRGQPLHF
J: TRBJ2-7; V: TRBV7-9; length: 12; size: -; CDR3: CASSLVGVEQYF